This TCR beta chain was captured by sequencing in a study of T-cell memory formation after mild COVID-19. Study-wide context: Clustering of TCRs was largely donor specific. Study-wide results and limits: Some responding clones appeared in pre-infection memory, suggesting cross-reactive memory joined.

Using its own MiXCR run on the 5' RACE reads, TCRdb lists one record per CDR3 protein. This table holds hundreds of thousands of distinct CDR3 sequences, around a sixth found once. This clonotype was found many times. The antigen is not known. Trimming took 7 bases from V and 2 from J, leaving 6 bases between them. Germline CDR1 ENHRY, CDR2 SYGVKD. This CDR3 comprises 13 residues. The sample consisted of PBMCs or a T cell subset sorted from them (not recorded which). V is TRBV10-3 and J is TRBJ1-6; D ambiguous. This sequence was found in an adult woman who had mild COVID-19 (a few samples of this study predate the infection). Cell type and time point are not known. This CDR3 is CAITDAYNSPLHF. As DNA, the CDR3 is TGTGCCATCACGGATGCCTATAATTCACCCCTCCACTTT.